The 3 T cell receptor beta chains in this list originate from one sample, sequenced in a study of blood T cells in healthy people across ages. The second PCR ran roughly 6 to 11 cycles with a sample-barcoded 5' primer and J-beta primers. Via MiXCR, TCRdb re-called the 5' RACE reads, giving one row per CDR3 protein. The sample contains 780,000 or so distinct CDR3 sequences, roughly 50% of which appear only once. Sample: blood. The receptors derive from a man older than 75 in good health.

J is TRBJ2-7 and V is TRBV20-1, with D possibly called TRBD1 or TRBD2 (7 bases each). The germline V gene has CDR1 DFQATT and CDR2 SNEGSKA (reference sequence). The CDR3 loop spans 13 amino acids. Trimming removed 7 bases from V and 0 bases from J, with 13 bases in between. The CDR3 nucleotides are TGCAGTGGGGGAGGGACAGACTCCTACGAGCAGTACTTC. Translated: CSGGGTDSYEQYF.

The V gene is TRBV9, the J gene TRBJ1-1; no reliable D call. Trimming left V 0 bases short and J 6 bases short, with 15 bases between. Germline V CDR1 and CDR2: SGDLS, YYNGEE. The CDR3 extends over 15 amino acids. The CDR3 bases are TGTGCCAGCAGCGTAGATCGGGCGGGGATCCCTGAAGCTTTCTTT. Translation gives CASSVDRAGIPEAFF.

V is TRBV3-1 and J is TRBJ2-5; D unclear. The J call may not be correct, given that the DNA end is closer to TRBJ2-7. The CDR3 has 12 residues. Looked up from germline, CDR1 is LGHDT and CDR2 is YNNKEL (reference sequence). The CDR3 DNA reads as TGTGCCAGCAGCCCCGCCCAGTACGAGCAGTACTTC. It yields the protein CASSPAQYEQYF.